This T cell receptor beta chain emerged from a study of OX40 agonist ivuxolimab in advanced cancers. General study results and limits: Averaging showed that CD8+ T cells had more expanded clones than CD4+ did.

Note on this clone: The antigen remains unidentified.

Assay used: immunoSEQ multiplex PCR; TCRdb lists only in-frame clones, some missing. Here the sample spans some 60,000 clones, approximately 93% being singletons. Trimming removed 1 base from V and 1 base from J, with 10 bases in between. The germline V gene has CDR1 SGHAT and CDR2 FQNNGV. The CDR3 covers 15 residues. The source of this sequence is an adult with an advanced solid tumor such as melanoma, head and neck, liver or kidney cancer. The material sequenced was CD4+ or CD8+ T cells sorted from blood, taken in a trial of the OX40 agonist ivuxolimab. The chain joins TRBV11-2 to TRBJ1-1; D is undetermined. The CDR3 region has the DNA TGTGCCAGCAGCTTAGTGAGCAGCCGGAACACTGAAGCTTTCTTT. This gives the protein CASSLVSSRNTEAFF. Complete variable domain (other parts from reference TRBV11-2 and TRBJ1-1): EAGVAQSPRYKIIEKRQSVAFWCNPISGHATLYWYQQILGQGPKLLIQFQNNGVVDDSQLPKDRFSAERLKGVDSTLKIQPAKLEDSAVYLCASSLVSSRNTEAFFGQGTRLTVV.